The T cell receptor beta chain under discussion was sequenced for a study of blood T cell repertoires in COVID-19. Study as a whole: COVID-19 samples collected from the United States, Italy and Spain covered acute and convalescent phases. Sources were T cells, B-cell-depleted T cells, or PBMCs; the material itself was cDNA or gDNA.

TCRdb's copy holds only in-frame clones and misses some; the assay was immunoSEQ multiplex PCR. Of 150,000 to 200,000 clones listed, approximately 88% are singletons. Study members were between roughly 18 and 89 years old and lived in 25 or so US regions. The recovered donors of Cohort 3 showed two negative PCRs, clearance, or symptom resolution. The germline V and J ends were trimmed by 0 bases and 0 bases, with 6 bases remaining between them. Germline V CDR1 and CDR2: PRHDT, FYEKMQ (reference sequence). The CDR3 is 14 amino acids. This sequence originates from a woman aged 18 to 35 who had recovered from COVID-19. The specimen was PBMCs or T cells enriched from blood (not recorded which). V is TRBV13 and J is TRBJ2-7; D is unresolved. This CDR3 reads CASSLGRSSYEQYF. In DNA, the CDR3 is TGTGCCAGCAGCTTAGGGAGGAGCTCCTACGAGCAGTACTTC.